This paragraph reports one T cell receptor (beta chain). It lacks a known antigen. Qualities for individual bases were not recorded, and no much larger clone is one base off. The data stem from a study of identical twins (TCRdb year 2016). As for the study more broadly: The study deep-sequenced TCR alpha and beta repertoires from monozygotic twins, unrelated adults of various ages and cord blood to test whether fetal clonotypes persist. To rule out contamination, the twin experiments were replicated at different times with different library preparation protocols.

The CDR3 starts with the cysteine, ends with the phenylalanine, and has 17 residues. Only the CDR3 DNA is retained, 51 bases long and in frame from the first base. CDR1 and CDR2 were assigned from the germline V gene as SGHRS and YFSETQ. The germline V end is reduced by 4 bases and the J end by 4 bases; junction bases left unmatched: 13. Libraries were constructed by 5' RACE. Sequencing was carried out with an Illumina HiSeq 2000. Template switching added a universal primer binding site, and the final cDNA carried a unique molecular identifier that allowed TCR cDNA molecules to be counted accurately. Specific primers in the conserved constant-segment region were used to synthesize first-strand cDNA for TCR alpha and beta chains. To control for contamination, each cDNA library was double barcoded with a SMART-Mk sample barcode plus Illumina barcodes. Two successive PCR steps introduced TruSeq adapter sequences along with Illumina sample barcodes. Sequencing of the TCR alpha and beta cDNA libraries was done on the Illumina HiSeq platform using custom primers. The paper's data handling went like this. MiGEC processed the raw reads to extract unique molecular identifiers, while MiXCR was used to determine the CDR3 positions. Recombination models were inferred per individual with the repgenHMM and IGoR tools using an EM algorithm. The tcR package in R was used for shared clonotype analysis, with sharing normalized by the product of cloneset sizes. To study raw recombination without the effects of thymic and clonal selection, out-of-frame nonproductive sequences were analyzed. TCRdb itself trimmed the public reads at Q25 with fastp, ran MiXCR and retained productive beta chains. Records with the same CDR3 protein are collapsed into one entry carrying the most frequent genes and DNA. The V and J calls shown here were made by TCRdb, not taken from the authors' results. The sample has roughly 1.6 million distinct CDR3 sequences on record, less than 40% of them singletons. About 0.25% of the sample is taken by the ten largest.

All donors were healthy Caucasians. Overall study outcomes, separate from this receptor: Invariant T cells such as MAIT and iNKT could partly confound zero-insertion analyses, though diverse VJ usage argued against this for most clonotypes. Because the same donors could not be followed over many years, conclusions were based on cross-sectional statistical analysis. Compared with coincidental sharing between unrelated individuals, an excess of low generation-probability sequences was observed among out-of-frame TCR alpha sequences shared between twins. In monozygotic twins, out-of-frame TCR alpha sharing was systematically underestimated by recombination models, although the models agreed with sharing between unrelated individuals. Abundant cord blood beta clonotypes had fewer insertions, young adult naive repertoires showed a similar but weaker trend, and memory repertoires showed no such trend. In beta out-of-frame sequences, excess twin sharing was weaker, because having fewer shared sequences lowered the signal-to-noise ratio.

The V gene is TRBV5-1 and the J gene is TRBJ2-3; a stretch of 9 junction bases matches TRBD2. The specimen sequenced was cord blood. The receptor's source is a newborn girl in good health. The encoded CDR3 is CASSPRFSGGSADTQYF. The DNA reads TGCGCCAGCAGCCCTCGTTTTAGCGGGGGCAGCGCAGATACGCAGTATTTT.